The sequence of this T cell receptor beta chain was determined in a study of blood T cell repertoires in COVID-19. Only in-frame clones appear in the TCRdb table, and some are missing; sequencing was by immunoSEQ multiplex PCR. Of approximately 90,000 clones in the sample, approximately 78% were seen once. Sequences were obtained from peripheral blood. This sequence was found in an elderly woman with acute or convalescent COVID-19.

The CDR3 nucleotides are TGTGCCAGCAGCTTCGGACAGATCGATATAAGCTATGGCTACACCTTC. Translated: CASSFGQIDISYGYTF. This chain uses TRBV5-4 with TRBJ1-2; possible D gene TRBD1, 6 bases. The germline V gene has CDR1 SGHNT and CDR2 YYREEE (reference sequence). This CDR3 spans 16 amino acids. Trimming pared 2 bases from V and 4 bases from J, leaving 18 bases between.